The entry below describes one T cell receptor beta chain. The antigen remains unidentified. The entry originates in a study of blood T cells in healthy people across ages. General study points: The CMV status of each donor remained undetermined, and this could have confounded shifts in expanded clonotypes. Investigators treated diversity estimates from one million T cells as underestimates.

With a J-beta primer mix and a sample-barcoded 5' primer, a second PCR ran about 6 to 11 cycles. MiXCR was run by TCRdb on the 5' RACE reads, yielding one entry per CDR3 protein. The table lists fewer than 800,000 distinct CDR3 sequences, about 34% of them singletons. The germline gives CDR1 MNHEY, CDR2 SVGAGI. This CDR3 is built from 18 residues. V lost 0 bases and J lost 6; bases outside the gene matches: 9. The chain uses TRBV6-5 and TRBJ2-2, with 11 bases that match TRBD2. The clonotype originates from a woman of 80 years or more in good health. Source material: blood. The CDR3 loop is CASSYSASGGLEAGELFF. Written as DNA, the CDR3 is TGTGCCAGCAGTTACTCGGCTAGCGGGGGGCTTGAAGCCGGGGAGCTGTTTTTT.